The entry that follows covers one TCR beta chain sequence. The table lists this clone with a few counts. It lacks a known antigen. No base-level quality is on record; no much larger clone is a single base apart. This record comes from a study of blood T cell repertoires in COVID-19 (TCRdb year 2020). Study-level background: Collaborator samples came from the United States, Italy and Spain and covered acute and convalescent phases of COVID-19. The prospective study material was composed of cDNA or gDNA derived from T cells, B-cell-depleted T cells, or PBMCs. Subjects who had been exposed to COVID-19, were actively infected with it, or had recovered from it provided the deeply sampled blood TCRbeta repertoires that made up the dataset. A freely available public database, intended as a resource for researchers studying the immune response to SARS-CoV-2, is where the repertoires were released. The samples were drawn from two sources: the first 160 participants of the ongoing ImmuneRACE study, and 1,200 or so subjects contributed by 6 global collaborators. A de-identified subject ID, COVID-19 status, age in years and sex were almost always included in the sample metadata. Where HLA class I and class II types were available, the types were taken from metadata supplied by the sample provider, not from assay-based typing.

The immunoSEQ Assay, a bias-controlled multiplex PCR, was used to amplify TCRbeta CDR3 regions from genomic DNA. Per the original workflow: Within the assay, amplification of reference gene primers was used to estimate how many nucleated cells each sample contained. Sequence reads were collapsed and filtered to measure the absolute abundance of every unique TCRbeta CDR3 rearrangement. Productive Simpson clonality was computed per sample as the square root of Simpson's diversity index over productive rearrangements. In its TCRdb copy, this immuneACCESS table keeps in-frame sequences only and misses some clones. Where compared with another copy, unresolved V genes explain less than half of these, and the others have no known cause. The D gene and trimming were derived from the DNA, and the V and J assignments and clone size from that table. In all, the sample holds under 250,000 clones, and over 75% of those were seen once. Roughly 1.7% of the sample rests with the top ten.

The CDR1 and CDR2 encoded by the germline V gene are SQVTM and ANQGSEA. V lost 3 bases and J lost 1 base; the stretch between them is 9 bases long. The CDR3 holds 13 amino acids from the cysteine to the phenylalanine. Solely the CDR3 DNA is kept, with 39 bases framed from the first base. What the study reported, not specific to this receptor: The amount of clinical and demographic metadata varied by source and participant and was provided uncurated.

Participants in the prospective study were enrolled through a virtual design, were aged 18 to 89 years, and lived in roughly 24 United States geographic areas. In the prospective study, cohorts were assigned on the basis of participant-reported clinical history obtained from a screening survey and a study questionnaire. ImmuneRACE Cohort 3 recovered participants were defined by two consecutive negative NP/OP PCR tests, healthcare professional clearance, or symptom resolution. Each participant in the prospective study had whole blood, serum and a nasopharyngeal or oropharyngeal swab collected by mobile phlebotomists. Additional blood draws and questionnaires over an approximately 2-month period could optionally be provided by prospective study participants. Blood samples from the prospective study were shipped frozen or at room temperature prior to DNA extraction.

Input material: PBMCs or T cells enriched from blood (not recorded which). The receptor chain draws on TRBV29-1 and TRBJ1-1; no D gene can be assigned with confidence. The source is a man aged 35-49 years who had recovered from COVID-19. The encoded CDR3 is CSVDLGTNTEAFF. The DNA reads TGCAGCGTTGACCTAGGAACGAACACTGAAGCTTTCTTT.